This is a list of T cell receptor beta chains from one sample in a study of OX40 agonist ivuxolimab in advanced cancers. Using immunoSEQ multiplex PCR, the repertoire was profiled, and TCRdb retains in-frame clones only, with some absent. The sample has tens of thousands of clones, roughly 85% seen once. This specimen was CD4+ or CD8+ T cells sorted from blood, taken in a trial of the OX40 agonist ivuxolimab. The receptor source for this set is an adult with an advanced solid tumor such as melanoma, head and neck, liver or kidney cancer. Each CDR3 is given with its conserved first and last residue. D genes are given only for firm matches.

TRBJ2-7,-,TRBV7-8,TGTGCCAGCAGCTTATCAGGGGTTTCCTACGAGCAGTACTTC,CASSLSGVSYEQYF
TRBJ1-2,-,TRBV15,TGTGCCACCAGCAGGCGGACAGTAACATCTTATGGCTACACCTTC,CATSRRTVTSYGYTF
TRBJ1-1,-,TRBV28,TGTGCCAGCAGTTTGGAGCAGACCAAAGCTTTCTTT,CASSLEQTKAFF
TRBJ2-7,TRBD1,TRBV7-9,TGTGCCAGCAGCTTAGATGGACAGGGGTCGGTCGAGCAGTACTTC,CASSLDGQGSVEQYF
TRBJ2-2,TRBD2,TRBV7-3,TGTGCCAGCAGTTTAGCGGGGGGGCCCACCGGGGAGCTGTTTTTT,CASSLAGGPTGELFF
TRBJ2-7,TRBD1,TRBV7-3,TGTGCCAGCAGCCCCTCGTCCGGGACAGGGAGCTACGAGCAGTACTTC,CASSPSSGTGSYEQYF
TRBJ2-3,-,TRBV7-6,TGTGCCAGCAGCAATTCAGATACGCAGTATTTT,CASSNSDTQYF
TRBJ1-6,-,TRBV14,TGTGCCAGCAGCCAAGGACGGGAAAATTCACCCCTCCACTTT,CASSQGRENSPLHF
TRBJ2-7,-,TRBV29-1,TGCAGCGTTGTTACTGGAGGTGGTTACGAGCAGTACTTC,CSVVTGGGYEQYF
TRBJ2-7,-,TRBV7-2,TGTGCCAGCAGCCCGATTGCTTGGGGCGAGCAGTACTTC,CASSPIAWGEQYF
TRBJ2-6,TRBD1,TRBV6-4,TGTGCCAGCAGTCCCGGGACAGGGGGATACTCTGGGGCCAACGTCCTGACTTTC,CASSPGTGGYSGANVLTF
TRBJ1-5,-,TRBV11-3,TGTGCCAGCACCAACCCTCGACAGGTCTATAGCAATCAGCCCCAGCATTTT,CASTNPRQVYSNQPQHF
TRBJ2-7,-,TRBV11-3,TGTGCCAGCAGCCAAGGGGGATCCGTGGAGCAGTACTTC,CASSQGGSVEQYF
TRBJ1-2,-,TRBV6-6,TGTGCCAGCAGTAAGGGGGTGACGAACTATGGCTACACCTTC,CASSKGVTNYGYTF